This passage covers 10 T cell receptor beta chains from one sample sequenced in a study of blood T cell dynamics during melanoma immunotherapy (dated by TCRdb to about 2020). The method behind the library was the immunoSEQ multiplex PCR assay. Drawn from immuneACCESS, this table holds only the in-frame rearrangements with V and J called that TCRdb kept. Clones are partly lost; checked studies trace under half to an unresolved V gene and leave the rest unexplained. A total of 10,000 to 13,000 clones appear in this sample, approximately 81% of them only once. The ten largest make up approximately 15% of the sample. The label giving this sample's time point can be read as: week 3, after first cycle of checkpoint inhibitor. The specimen comprised blood, sampled from a patient treated with checkpoint blockade. The receptors here all came from a human donor with melanoma.

The chain has TRBV7-3 and TRBJ2-2; 11 positions agree with TRBD1. The V and J ends lost 6 bases and 6 bases, in that order; junction bases with no gene match: 6. Per germline, CDR1 SGHTA and CDR2 FQGTGA. This CDR3 is 15 amino acids long. The CDR3 protein is CASRSGTGGAGELFF. The CDR3, as DNA: TGTGCCAGCAGGTCCGGGACAGGGGGTGCCGGGGAGCTGTTTTTT.

The rearrangement joins TRBV5-1 to TRBJ2-1, with TRBD2 matching over 11 bases. Trimming took 6 bases from V and 4 from J; bases not matched to a gene: 12. Germline CDR1 reads SGHRS; CDR2 reads YFSETQ. This CDR3 region has 17 residues. CDR3 nucleotides: TGCGCCAGCACCTCTTTGGTGGCTAGCGGGGGGTACAATGAGCAGTTCTTC. As protein: CASTSLVASGGYNEQFF.

This clone has just one count. The chain carries TRBV30 and TRBJ1-5; D is unclear. CDR1 and CDR2 (germline): GTSNPN, SVGIG (reference sequence). The CDR3 runs 15 residues. Trimming removed 0 bases at V and 0 bases at J, with 9 bases between. CDR3 residues: CAWSVGLNSNQPQHF. CDR3 in DNA: TGTGCCTGGAGTGTAGGTCTAAATAGCAATCAGCCCCAGCATTTT.

This chain uses TRBV18 with TRBJ1-1, with a possible D match to TRBD1 (5 bases). This CDR3 region has 14 residues. With 1 base removed from V and 1 base from J, the gap between germline ends came to 7 bases. Germline-derived CDR1 and CDR2 are KGHSH and LQKENI. The CDR3 DNA reads TGTGCCAGCTCACCACAGGGGCAGAACACTGAAGCTTTCTTT. It is translated as CASSPQGQNTEAFF.

The chain is built from TRBV6-5 and TRBJ2-3, with 8 positions matching TRBD2. Germline lookup yields CDR1 MNHEY and CDR2 SVGAGI. The CDR3 has 14 amino acids. V shed 2 bases, J shed 6 bases, and the junction held 4 bases outside the gene matches. The chain's CDR3 is CASSYGVAGDTQYF. CDR3 coding DNA: TGTGCCAGCAGTTACGGGGTAGCGGGGGATACGCAGTATTTT.

The chain combines TRBV7-8 with TRBJ1-5; 8 bases line up with TRBD1. The CDR3 loop spans 14 amino acids. Per germline, CDR1 SGHVS and CDR2 FQNEAQ. V gave up 5 bases and J gave up 5 bases; unmatched junction bases: 5. CDR3 nucleotide sequence: TGTGCCAGCAGCCCACAGGGGGGGGATCAGCCCCAGCATTTT. It specifies CASSPQGGDQPQHF. Together with reference TRBV7-8 and TRBJ1-5, the CDR3 gives the full variable domain: GAGVSQSPRYKVAKRGQDVALRCDPISGHVSLFWYQQALGQGPEFLTYFQNEAQLDKSGLPSDRFFAERPEGSVSTLKIQRTQQEDSAVYLCASSPQGGDQPQHFGDGTRLSIL.

This clone turned up a few times. The chain recombines TRBV19 with TRBJ1-5; weak D call: TRBD1 (6 bases). This CDR3 comprises 13 residues. Per germline, CDR1 LNHDA and CDR2 SQIVND (reference sequence). The germline V and J ends were trimmed by 3 bases and 9 bases, with 12 bases remaining between them. CDR3 nucleotide sequence: TGTGCCAGTAGTATCCAGGGGTTTCCGCCCCAGCATTTT. As protein: CASSIQGFPPQHF.

The gene calls are TRBV27 and TRBJ1-1, with D unclear. The ends were cut back, 3 bases at V and 8 bases at J, with 13 bases in the middle. Germline lookup yields CDR1 MNHEY and CDR2 SMNVEV (reference sequence). The CDR3 has 13 residues. CDR3 bases: TGTGCCAGCAGTTTCATAGGTGCTGCGGAAGCTTTCTTT. This sequence encodes CASSFIGAAEAFF.

The V and J genes are TRBV5-4 and TRBJ2-3; 13 bases match TRBD2. Losses at the gene ends were 4 bases for V and 2 bases for J; bases not matched to a gene: 7. This CDR3 has 17 residues. The V gene's germline CDR1 is SGHNT and CDR2 YYREEE (reference sequence). The CDR3 region has the DNA TGTGCCAGCAGCCCGACTAGCGGGGGGCTCATCACAGATACGCAGTATTTT. Protein: CASSPTSGGLITDTQYF.

The chain uses TRBV7-2 and TRBJ1-5, with TRBD1 as a possible D gene (5 bases). Germline V gives CDR1 SGHTA, CDR2 FQGNSA. Trimming pared 5 bases from V and 6 bases from J, leaving 20 bases between. The CDR3 consists of 16 residues. The DNA for the CDR3 is TGTGCCAGCAGCCGGAACGGGGGGATAGGAGGTCAGCCCCAGCATTTT. Its protein product is CASSRNGGIGGQPQHF.